A single sample gave rise to the 15 T cell receptor beta chains below, sequenced in a study of a mutant IDH1 vaccine in newly diagnosed glioma. The antigens these receptors bind are not known. The assay was immunoSEQ multiplex PCR, and TCRdb's table has in-frame clones only and misses some. The profile shows roughly 34,000 clones, roughly four fifths of them singletons. Time point meaning: week 47, end of study. Every single dose of the vaccine, 300 ug of mutant IDH1 20-mer peptide, came with topical imiquimod. This material consisted of PBMCs, taken from a glioma patient whose treatment included an IDH1 peptide vaccine. The receptors were sampled from a man aged 30-40 years with glioma.

The rearrangement joins TRBV7-9 to TRBJ2-7; a possible D gene is TRBD1 (6 bases). Trimming cost V 3 bases and J 1 base, with 16 bases left between them. CDR1 and CDR2 from the germline V gene are SEHNR and FQNEAQ (reference sequence). The CDR3 consists of 16 residues. CDR3 sequence reads: CASSFSLGADSYEQYF. The CDR3 DNA reads as TGTGCCAGCAGCTTCTCCCTGGGGGCAGATTCCTACGAGCAGTACTTC.

This rearrangement joins TRBV7-2 to TRBJ1-3; no reliable D call. The CDR3 has 16 amino acids. V lost 1 base to trimming and J lost 4 bases, with 14 bases between them. Germline loops: CDR1 SGHTA, CDR2 FQGNSA. The CDR3 DNA reads as TGTGCCAGCAGCTTAGGACGGGGAGGGCTAGGAAACACCATATATTTT. It yields the protein CASSLGRGGLGNTIYF.

The CDR3 protein is CASSSSGTGNEQYF. In DNA form, the CDR3 reads TGCGCCAGCAGTTCGTCCGGGACAGGGAACGAGCAGTACTTC. The V and J genes are TRBV10-2 and TRBJ2-7, with 9 bases that match TRBD1. V shed 5 bases, J shed 5 bases, and the junction held 7 bases outside the gene matches. CDR3 length: 14 residues. Germline CDR1 reads WSHSY; CDR2 reads SAAADI.

The rearrangement links TRBV5-1 to TRBJ2-1; 10 nucleotides align to TRBD2. CDR1 and CDR2 from the germline V gene are SGHRS and YFSETQ. Unmatched junction bases numbered 10, after V lost 4 bases and J lost 0 bases. CDR3 size: 18 residues. CDR3 sequence: CASSTRTSGISSYNEQFF. The DNA of the CDR3 is TGCGCCAGCAGCACACGGACTAGCGGCATAAGCTCCTACAATGAGCAGTTCTTC. The entire variable domain, with the rest obtained from reference TRBV5-1 and TRBJ2-1, is as follows: KAGVTQTPRYLIKTRGQQVTLSCSPISGHRSVSWYQQTPGQGLQFLFEYFSETQRNKGNFPGRFSGRQFSNSRSEMNVSTLELGDSALYLCASSTRTSGISSYNEQFFGPGTRLTVL.

The rearrangement links TRBV30 to TRBJ2-7; D possibly corresponds to TRBD2 (5 bases). CDR3 length: 14 residues. Trimming cost V 1 base and J 3 bases, with 13 bases left between them. Germline V CDR1 and CDR2: GTSNPN, SVGIG (reference sequence). CDR3 in amino acids: CAWSGADGLYEQYF. The CDR3 region has the DNA TGTGCCTGGAGTGGAGCGGACGGCCTCTACGAGCAGTACTTC.

This clone was counted once. The chain joins TRBV11-2 to TRBJ2-1; 9 bases line up with TRBD2. The CDR3 extends over 13 amino acids. Germline assignment: CDR1 SGHAT and CDR2 FQNNGV. The CDR3 DNA follows: TGTGCTACGGGCGGGGGGGCTCTCCTTGAGCAGTTCTTC. Protein: CATGGGALLEQFF.

The chain combines TRBV6-1 with TRBJ1-1, with D unclear. The CDR3 has 14 residues. Trimming removed 3 bases at V and 0 bases at J, with 8 bases between. Germline assignment: CDR1 MNHNS and CDR2 SASEGT. In DNA, the CDR3 is TGTGCCAGCAGTGATATTCGGTTGAACACTGAAGCTTTCTTT. This encodes CASSDIRLNTEAFF.

The genes are TRBV7-9 and TRBJ2-2; a weak D match, TRBD2 (7 bases). V gave up 7 bases and J gave up 7 bases, with 19 bases separating them. This CDR3 is 15 amino acids long. Germline CDR1 is SEHNR and CDR2 is FQNEAQ (reference sequence). CDR3 nucleotide sequence: TGTGCCAGCACAAGTCTTGGGGGGGCTGACGGGGAGCTGTTTTTT. It yields the protein CASTSLGGADGELFF.

The rearrangement uses TRBV5-6 and TRBJ1-5; perhaps TRBD1 as D (6 bases). Trimming left V 4 bases short and J 2 bases short, with 13 bases between. Germline lookup yields CDR1 SGHDT and CDR2 YYEEEE. CDR3 length: 15 residues. The CDR3 here is CASSDRGQRNQPQHF. CDR3 nucleotides: TGTGCCAGCAGCGACCGCGGACAGCGCAATCAGCCCCAGCATTTT.

The chain employs TRBV19 and TRBJ2-1; 7 bases match TRBD1. Trimming at V came to 5 bases and at J to 7 bases, leaving 8 bases not matched to a gene. This CDR3 is built from 14 residues. The germline V gene encodes CDR1 LNHDA and CDR2 SQIVND (reference sequence). CDR3 sequence (DNA): TGTGCCAGTAGTCAACAGGGGAGTGGAAATGAGCAGTTCTTC. Protein product: CASSQQGSGNEQFF. The entire variable domain, with the rest obtained from reference TRBV19 and TRBJ2-1, is as follows: DGGITQSPKYLFRKEGQNVTLSCEQNLNHDAMYWYRQDPGQGLRLIYYSQIVNDFQKGDIAEGYSVSREKKESFPLTVTSAQKNPTAFYLCASSQQGSGNEQFFGPGTRLTVL.

The chain joins TRBV27 to TRBJ1-5; 9 nucleotides line up with TRBD1. V was clipped by 3 bases and J by 1 base; unmatched bases: 7. Per germline, CDR1 MNHEY and CDR2 SMNVEV (reference sequence). This CDR3 spans 17 amino acids. The CDR3 reads CASSFRDRDRSNQPQHF. The DNA for the CDR3 is TGTGCCAGCAGTTTCCGGGACAGGGATAGAAGCAATCAGCCCCAGCATTTT.

The chain recombines TRBV5-1 with TRBJ1-2; D uncertain. The CDR3 is 15 amino acids. Trimming cost V 0 bases and J 5 bases, with 14 bases left between them. CDR1 and CDR2 from the germline V gene are SGHRS and YFSETQ. In DNA form, the CDR3 reads TGCGCCAGCAGCTTGGCGGCAGGCTTTGGGTATGGCTACACCTTC. Translated: CASSLAAGFGYGYTF.

This rearrangement joins TRBV18 to TRBJ2-6; D might be TRBD2 (5 bases). V was pared by 3 bases and J by 0 bases, with 15 bases between. The germline gives CDR1 KGHSH, CDR2 LQKENI. The CDR3 is made up of 18 amino acids. This CDR3 reads CASSPTEAALSGANVLTF. The CDR3, as DNA: TGTGCCAGCTCACCCACGGAGGCGGCTCTCTCTGGGGCCAACGTCCTGACTTTC.

The chain employs TRBV30 and TRBJ2-6; D unresolved. Trimming pared 7 bases from V and 0 bases from J, leaving 1 base between. From germline, CDR1 is GTSNPN and CDR2 SVGIG (reference sequence). The CDR3 covers 11 residues. CDR3: CAYSGANVLTF. In DNA, the CDR3 is TGTGCCTACTCTGGGGCCAACGTCCTGACTTTC.

The J gene is TRBJ2-7, the V gene TRBV6-8, with D perhaps TRBD2 (6 bases). V lost 0 bases, J lost 2 bases, and 14 bases lay in between. Per germline, CDR1 MNHGY and CDR2 SAAAGT. The CDR3 totals 16 residues. The CDR3 spells CASSYSISGGAYEQYF. The CDR3 bases are TGTGCCAGCAGTTACTCGATTAGCGGTGGGGCCTACGAGCAGTACTTC.